This T cell receptor beta chain was obtained from a study of cytomegalovirus exposure and HLA in healthy donors. Study observations and caveats: Later, an analysis showed that TCR beta chains associated with HLA were more clonally expanded than others that were equally common. Beyond CMV serostatus, there was no information to go on about immune exposure. Later analysis suggested most CMV-associated TCR beta chains were HLA-restricted.

In regard to this clone: Its specificity is not known. The junction departs from the called germline gene at one end, perhaps through a read error.

The germline V gene encodes CDR1 SGHRS and CDR2 YFSETQ. This CDR3 has 17 amino acids. PCR employed 60 Vbeta and 13 Jbeta primers. Produced via immunoSEQ multiplex PCR; TCRdb's table is partial and in-frame only. The data hold over 150,000 clones, with around three quarters observed a single time. Sequencing used PBMCs. This sequence joins TRBV5-1 and TRBJ1-2; D ambiguous. This TCR derives from a man in his forties or fifties in good health and CMV-seronegative. The CDR3 DNA is TGCGCCAGCAGGTCCCTCGCCCAAACGGGAGGGAACTATGTCTACACCTTC. It yields the protein CASRSLAQTGGNYVYTF.